A selection of T cell receptor beta chains follows, all from one sample in a study of CD8 T cells in Susac syndrome. From the immunoSEQ multiplex PCR reads, TCRdb called clonotypes with MiXCR, one entry per CDR3 protein. Of a few hundred thousand distinct CDR3 sequences listed, more than 75% were seen once; the top ten hold 0.095% to 0.14%. The specimen sequenced was CD8+ T cells from PBMCs. The source is a human donor with multiple sclerosis. The CDR3 runs from the conserved cysteine through the conserved F or W. The order of the fields is D gene, V gene, J gene, clone size, CDR3 DNA, CDR3 protein. A D gene is named only where the DNA matches it firmly. Size is stated for part of the rows, as once, few or many counts, or as a class when the clone is expanded.

>TRBD1|TRBV28|TRBJ2-7|NA
TGTGCCAGCAGTTTATTATCGACAGGGGGCTCCTACGAGCAGTACTTC
CASSLLSTGGSYEQYF
>NA|TRBV6-5|TRBJ2-7|few
TGTGCCAGCAGTTACGAGGCATTCGGGGATCCCTACGAGCAGTACTTC
CASSYEAFGDPYEQYF
>NA|TRBV28|TRBJ2-2|NA
TGTGCCAGCAGTCCCGGACTAATGAACACCGGGGAGCTGTTTTTT
CASSPGLMNTGELFF
>NA|TRBV27|TRBJ2-1|NA
TGTGCCAGCAGTTTACCCCCTATGGGGGAGCGAGAGCAGTTCTTC
CASSLPPMGEREQFF
>NA|TRBV28|TRBJ2-2|NA
TGTGCCAGCTTAGGCAGTACGAGCACCGGGGAGCTGTTTTTT
CASLGSTSTGELFF
>NA|TRBV28|TRBJ2-3|NA
TGTGCCAGCAGTCATGACAGGCGCACAGATACGCAGTATTTT
CASSHDRRTDTQYF
>NA|TRBV11-2|TRBJ2-1|NA
TGTGCCAGCAGCTTAAGGAGCGATGAGCAGTTCTTC
CASSLRSDEQFF
>TRBD1|TRBV28|TRBJ2-1|NA
TGTGCCAGCAGTCCCCGAGGGCGACAGGGCCCTGAGCAGTTCTTC
CASSPRGRQGPEQFF
>TRBD2|TRBV30|TRBJ2-3|NA
TGTGCCGGGAATAGCGGGAGGCCGACAGATACGCAGTATTTT
CAGNSGRPTDTQYF
>NA|TRBV28|TRBJ2-1|NA
TGTGCCAGCAGTCCCTCCCGGACGGAATACAATGAGCAGTTCTTC
CASSPSRTEYNEQFF
>NA|TRBV20-1|TRBJ2-7|few
TGCAGTGCTCGCGGAACCTACGAGCAGTACTTC
CSARGTYEQYF
>NA|TRBV4-1|TRBJ2-1|NA
TGCGCCAGCCAGGGAAACGTCGCTAGCTCCTACAATGAGCAGTTCTTC
CASQGNVASSYNEQFF
>TRBD2|TRBV9|TRBJ2-1|NA
TGTGCCAGCAGCGTAGAGGGTAGCGGGCGGTATATGGAGCAGTTCTTC
CASSVEGSGRYMEQFF
>NA|TRBV28|TRBJ2-6|NA
TGTGCCAGCAGTTTAGAGGCCGCTACCGGACGCGCTGGGGCCAACGTCCTGACTTTC
CASSLEAATGRAGANVLTF
>TRBD1|TRBV2|TRBJ2-7|NA
TGTGCCACTGGACAGGGTTCGACCGAGCAGTACTTC
CATGQGSTEQYF
>NA|TRBV5-6|TRBJ1-1|NA
TGTGCCAGCAGCACCGACTACACTGAAGCTTTCTTT
CASSTDYTEAFF
>NA|TRBV6-2/TRBV6-3|TRBJ1-1|few
TGTGCCAGCAGTTACGGGGCGGGGGTGAACACTGAAGCTTTCTTT
CASSYGAGVNTEAFF
>NA|TRBV10-3|TRBJ1-1|NA
TGTGCCATCAGTGATGACAGCCCCCTGAAGGCTTTCTTT
CAISDDSPLKAFF
>TRBD2|TRBV6-2/TRBV6-3|TRBJ2-2|once
TGTGCCAGCCGCCCGGAAGTAGCGGGACCTGGGGAGCTGTTTTTT
CASRPEVAGPGELFF
>TRBD2|TRBV5-4|TRBJ2-3|NA
TGTGCCAGCAGCGTGAAGCGGGAGATTGGGGCAGATACGCAGTATTTT
CASSVKREIGADTQYF
>NA|TRBV10-2|TRBJ1-2|NA
TGCGCCAGCAGAGTAGGGACTGCTGGCTACACCTTC
CASRVGTAGYTF
>TRBD1|TRBV6-1|TRBJ1-2|NA
TGTGCCAGCAGTACGGCGGGACAGACTCTAAACTATGGCTACACCTTC
CASSTAGQTLNYGYTF
>NA|TRBV20-1|TRBJ2-1|once
TGCAGTGCTGCCCGGGACCCAGACTACAATGAGCAGTTCTTC
CSAARDPDYNEQFF
>NA|TRBV29-1|TRBJ2-1|NA
TGCAGCGGTACCGACTGGAATGAGCAGTTCTTC
CSGTDWNEQFF
>TRBD1|TRBV11-2|TRBJ1-2|NA
TGTGCCAGCAGCTACAGGGGCCGGGGCTATGGCTACACCTTC
CASSYRGRGYGYTF
>NA|TRBV7-3|TRBJ2-3|NA
TGTGCCAGCAGCTTAACAGACTTAGGGGATACGCAGTATTTT
CASSLTDLGDTQYF
>TRBD2|TRBV24-1|TRBJ2-7|NA
TGTGCCACCAGTGATTTGGCGGGAGCCTTCCACGGGGAGCAGTACTTC
CATSDLAGAFHGEQYF
>TRBD1|TRBV5-6|TRBJ1-5|NA
TGTGCCAGCAGCATGGGACAGAGAAAGTATCAGCCCCAGCATTTT
CASSMGQRKYQPQHF
>TRBD1|TRBV4-1|TRBJ2-7|NA
TGCGCCAGCAGCCAAGCCTCCGGGACAGCCTACGAGCAGTACTTC
CASSQASGTAYEQYF
>TRBD2|TRBV9|TRBJ2-7|NA
TGTGCCAGCAGCCCCCGCCTAGCGGGAGAGGGTACCCAGGGCGAGCAGTACTTC
CASSPRLAGEGTQGEQYF